This T cell receptor (beta chain) was observed in a study of siplizumab effects on memory and regulatory T cells. CDR3 length: 14 amino acids. V was pared by 2 bases and J by 3 bases, with 4 bases of the junction left unmatched. Germline-derived CDR1 and CDR2 are SGHVS and FNYEAQ. Per sample, 85,000 to 100,000 TCR templates underwent assay. Libraries were prepared by immunoSEQ multiplex PCR; TCRdb keeps only in-frame clonotypes and omits some of them. In the table there are tens of thousands of clones, about 90% of which are singletons. The clonotype was recovered from a human donor in good health. Sequenced: CD8+ T cells sorted from blood. The chain is built from TRBV7-6 and TRBJ2-7; 7 nucleotides agree with TRBD2. The CDR3 protein is CASSLSGGLYEQYF. The CDR3 DNA follows: TGTGCCAGCAGCTTATCGGGGGGACTCTACGAGCAGTACTTC.